The 19 T cell receptor beta chains below come from one sample, sequenced in a study of PD-L1 blockade in urothelial cancer. The time point here: pretreatment peripheral blood. TCRdb keeps only in-frame clones here, not all; method: immunoSEQ multiplex PCR. The data hold about 63,000 clones, with more than 80% observed a single time. The specimen was PBMCs, collected around atezolizumab (anti-PD-L1) treatment. These receptors all come from an older man with urothelial cancer.

Notes on this clone: The junction departs from germline at one end; a sequencing error may be responsible. V gene TRBV13 combines with J gene TRBJ2-5, with 9 bases matching TRBD1. The length of the CDR3 is 14 residues. The germline V gene has CDR1 PRHDT and CDR2 FYEKMQ (reference sequence). CDR3 residues: CASSQDRGQEIQYF. For the CDR3, the DNA is TGTGCCAGCAGCCAGGACAGGGGCCAAGAGATCCAGTACTTC.

The rearrangement uses TRBV2 and TRBJ2-7; TRBD2 agrees at 7 bases. V lost 4 bases and J lost 4; bases outside the gene matches: 7. CDR3 length: 14 amino acids. In germline, CDR1 is SNHLY, CDR2 FYNNEI. The CDR3 reads CASSGGGRGYEQYF. The CDR3 DNA reads as TGTGCCAGCAGTGGTGGCGGGAGAGGGTACGAGCAGTACTTC.

The chain joins TRBV5-1 to TRBJ2-6; a weak D match, TRBD1 (6 bases). The germline V gene encodes CDR1 SGHRS and CDR2 YFSETQ. V was shortened by 4 bases and J by 0 bases, with 8 bases between the two germline ends. The length of the CDR3 is 15 residues. CDR3 residues: CASSLTGSGANVLTF. In DNA, the CDR3 is TGCGCCAGCAGCCTGACAGGCTCTGGGGCCAACGTCCTGACTTTC.

This chain connects TRBV15 to TRBJ2-3; the D is unclear. With 0 bases removed from V and 5 bases from J, the gap between germline ends came to 6 bases. This CDR3 has 13 amino acids. CDR1 is LNHNV and CDR2 is YYDKDF in the germline V gene (reference sequence). The CDR3 protein is CATSRDPVDTQYF. The DNA of the CDR3 is TGTGCCACCAGCAGAGATCCCGTAGATACGCAGTATTTT.

In DNA form, the CDR3 reads TGTGCCAGCAGCTCCTTAGGAAACACCATATATTTT. Protein product: CASSSLGNTIYF. J is TRBJ1-3 and V is TRBV13, with D hard to call. The CDR3 is made up of 12 amino acids. Germline V CDR1 and CDR2: PRHDT, FYEKMQ (reference sequence). Trimming took off 4 bases at V and 4 bases at J, with 5 bases between the two ends.

The V and J genes are TRBV5-4 and TRBJ2-7, with a weak D call TRBD2 (6 bases). Germline CDR1 reads SGHNT; CDR2 reads YYREEE (reference sequence). This CDR3 is built from 14 residues. V was shortened by 3 bases and J by 0 bases, with 10 bases between the two germline ends. The CDR3 DNA sequence: TGTGCCAGCAGCTGGGACGGGGGCTCCTACGAGCAGTACTTC. Translating gives CASSWDGGSYEQYF. Full variable domain (rest looked up from reference TRBV5-4 and TRBJ2-7): ETGVTQSPTHLIKTRGQQVTLRCSSQSGHNTVSWYQQALGQGPQFIFQYYREEENGRGNFPPRFSGLQFPNYSSELNVNALELDDSALYLCASSWDGGSYEQYFGPGTRLTVT.

V usage is TRBV29-1 and J usage is TRBJ2-5; 7 bases are shared with TRBD1. The J segment lost 5 bases and the V segment lost 6 bases, leaving 9 bases of the junction unmatched. Germline assignment: CDR1 SQVTM and CDR2 ANQGSEA. This CDR3 region has 13 residues. CDR3 nucleotides: TGCAGCGTGACAGGGCTAATAGGGGAGACCCAGTACTTC. Its protein is CSVTGLIGETQYF.

J is TRBJ2-7 and V is TRBV19, with 10 bases aligning to TRBD1. The CDR3 covers 14 residues. The V gene end was trimmed by 7 bases and the J gene end by 5 bases; junction bases not matched to a gene: 8. Per germline, CDR1 LNHDA and CDR2 SQIVND (reference sequence). The CDR3 loop reads CASTPGQGIHEQYF. The CDR3 DNA sequence: TGTGCCAGTACCCCGGGACAGGGGATCCACGAGCAGTACTTC.

As to this clone: The same CDR3 also results from other DNA sequences found in this sample. The chain has TRBV11-2 and TRBJ2-7; D ambiguous. The CDR3 is 11 residues long. The germline gives CDR1 SGHAT, CDR2 FQNNGV. Trimming stripped 5 bases from V and 3 bases from J, with 5 bases between. CDR3 sequence reads: CASSPSYEQYF. The CDR3 DNA follows: TGTGCCAGCAGCCCTAGCTACGAGCAGTACTTC.

This chain connects TRBV27 to TRBJ1-1; 8 bases are a match to TRBD1. Germline CDR1 and CDR2: MNHEY and SMNVEV (reference sequence). CDR3 length equals 15 residues. V gave up 3 bases and J gave up 1 base; unmatched junction bases: 4. CDR3 nucleotide sequence: TGTGCCAGCAGTTTCAGCACAGGGGGGAACACTGAAGCTTTCTTT. Translation: CASSFSTGGNTEAFF.

This chain uses TRBV18 with TRBJ2-5; D may be TRBD2 (6 bases). V lost 3 bases, J lost 0 bases, and 8 bases lay in between. CDR3 length: 14 amino acids. Germline V gene lookup returns CDR1 KGHSH and CDR2 LQKENI. This CDR3 reads CASSPEGYQETQYF. The CDR3 DNA is TGTGCCAGCTCACCGGAGGGTTACCAAGAGACCCAGTACTTC.

This clone was recorded only once. The rearrangement links TRBV7-3 to TRBJ2-5, with 14 bases that match TRBD2. The CDR3 sequence is 16 residues long. Germline-derived CDR1 and CDR2 are SGHTA and FQGTGA. The junction had 7 bases not matched to a gene; V was cut back by 5 bases and J by 5 bases. CDR3 sequence: CASSPTSGGGRETQYF. The CDR3 bases are TGTGCCAGCAGCCCGACTAGCGGGGGGGGGAGGGAGACCCAGTACTTC.

J is TRBJ1-2 and V is TRBV4-1; possibly TRBD1 for D (6 bases). Germline V gene data show CDR1 as MGHRA and CDR2 as YSYEKL. CDR3 length equals 13 residues. With 0 bases removed from V and 7 bases from J, the gap between germline ends came to 9 bases. The CDR3 loop reads CASSQEGAFGYTF. The CDR3 region has the DNA TGCGCCAGCAGCCAAGAGGGGGCCTTTGGCTACACCTTC.

This chain joins TRBV7-8 and TRBJ1-1; a possible D gene is TRBD1 (6 bases). Trimming pared 4 bases from V and 0 bases from J, leaving 9 bases between. Germline lookup yields CDR1 SGHVS and CDR2 FQNEAQ. The length of the CDR3 is 14 residues. CDR3 loop: CASSYDRMNTEAFF. CDR3 nucleotides: TGTGCCAGCAGCTACGACAGGATGAACACTGAAGCTTTCTTT.

V usage is TRBV14 and J usage is TRBJ2-3, with TRBD2 identical over 7 bases. Losses at the gene ends were 3 bases for V and 5 bases for J; bases not matched to a gene: 8. Germline CDR1 and CDR2: SGHDN and FVKESK. This CDR3 is 15 amino acids long. CDR3 nucleotide sequence: TGTGCCAGCAGCCAGTTGCGGGGGATGGGAGATACGCAGTATTTT. Its translation is CASSQLRGMGDTQYF.

In its sample, this clone was seen once. The sample contains more than one DNA sequence encoding this CDR3. The V gene is TRBV7-2, the J gene TRBJ2-1; D call uncertain. Germline V lookup: CDR1 SGHTA, CDR2 FQGNSA. V was pared by 1 base and J by 4 bases, with 8 bases between. There are 14 residues in the CDR3. CDR3 region: CASSLGGQYNEQFF. The CDR3 bases are TGTGCCAGCAGCTTAGGTGGGCAGTACAATGAGCAGTTCTTC.

This clone was observed a single time. The rearrangement uses TRBV4-2 and TRBJ1-2; TRBD1 matches 7 bases. CDR3 size: 16 residues. Per germline, CDR1 LGHNA and CDR2 YNFKEQ. Trimming removed 1 base from V and 8 bases from J; junction bases left unmatched: 13. In DNA, the CDR3 is TGTGCCAGCAGCCAAGCAACCAGCGCAGGGGGAGAAGGCTACACCTTC. Protein: CASSQATSAGGEGYTF.

This chain's CDR3 is CASSLEGLGTEAFF. The CDR3 DNA reads TGCGCCAGCAGCTTGGAGGGTCTGGGGACAGAAGCTTTCTTT. This chain uses TRBV5-1 with TRBJ1-1; D might be TRBD1 (6 bases). The CDR3 is 14 amino acids. Per the germline V gene, CDR1 is SGHRS and CDR2 is YFSETQ. Between the trimmed V and J ends, which lost 0 bases and 8 bases, there was a span of 14 bases.

V usage is TRBV30 and J usage is TRBJ1-1; no clear D. V was trimmed by 1 base and J by 4 bases, leaving 7 bases between them. This CDR3 has 12 residues. CDR1 is GTSNPN, CDR2 SVGIG, per germline (reference sequence). CDR3 DNA sequence: TGTGCCTGGAGTGGCGGTACCACTGAAGCTTTCTTT. It is translated as CAWSGGTTEAFF. Together with reference TRBV30 and TRBJ1-1, the CDR3 gives the full variable domain: SQTIHQWPATLVQPVGSPLSLECTVEGTSNPNLYWYRQAAGRGLQLLFYSVGIGQISSEVPQNLSASRPQDRQFILSSKKLLLSDSGFYLCAWSGGTTEAFFGQGTRLTVV.